The present entry profiles one TCR beta chain with its context. Its target is unknown. The sample belongs to a study of Ad26.COV2.S vaccination and SARS-CoV-2 variants. Study-wide background: Once or twice, 56 days apart, Ad26.COV2.S was delivered intramuscularly. Study results and caveats: Vaccinees displayed broader spike-specific TCR repertoires than placebo recipients.

Treatment of the sample: around 19 received Ad26.COV2.S at low or high dose, single or two shots; 5 received placebo; per-sample allocation not given. It was on day 63 after the first vaccine or placebo injection that samples were taken. Expression of Wuhan-strain SARS-CoV-2 spike came from the Ad26 vector that formed the vaccine. Germline-derived CDR1 and CDR2 are LGHDT and YNNKEL (reference sequence). Germline trimming cut 1 base from V and 3 bases from J; bases unmatched to any gene: 2. This CDR3 has 15 amino acids. The method was immunoSEQ multiplex PCR; TCRdb's version includes in-frame clones alone and lacks a portion of them. The sample consists of fewer than 600,000 clones, around 89% of them appearing once.

V usage is TRBV3-1 (or the pseudogene TRBV3-2) and J usage is TRBJ2-7; TRBD1 matches at 11 bases. This clonotype was obtained from a person aged 18-60 years who received the Ad26.COV2.S COVID-19 vaccine or a placebo. Sample: peripheral blood, taken in a trial of Ad26.COV2.S vaccine versus placebo. In nucleotides, the CDR3 is TGTGCCAGCAGCCAAGGTGGGACAGGGGGCTACGAGCAGTACTTC. This translates into CASSQGGTGGYEQYF.